The 15 T cell receptor beta chains presented below share a single source sample, sequenced in a study of molecular identifiers for immune sequencing clone quantification. TCRdb itself ran the PCR reads through MiXCR, one entry per CDR3 protein. The sample lists approximately 100,000 distinct CDR3 sequences, roughly 34% occurring once. Sequencing input: naive CD8+ T cells from blood, with Jurkat cell RNA spiked in. Stated subset: FACS-sorted CD8+CD4-CCR7+CD45RA+ naive T cells. The receptors stem from a human donor in good health. Some libraries in this study had Jurkat cell RNA spiked in.

As concerns this clonotype: At one of its ends the junction is not consistent with the germline gene, which may arise from a read error. V usage is TRBV20-1 and J usage is TRBJ1-5; TRBD1 is a possible D gene (5 bases). Germline values: CDR1 DFQATT, CDR2 SNEGSKA (reference sequence). CDR3 length: 15 residues. The CDR3 DNA reads as TGCAGTGCTAGGGGACCGGGGCTTAGCACTCAGCCCCAGCATTTT. Translating it yields CSARGPGLSTQPQHF.

This clonotype was observed a handful of times. This chain links TRBV7-8 with TRBJ2-2, with 9 bases that match TRBD1. Germline CDR1 and CDR2: SGHVS and FQNEAQ. The V segment lost 4 bases and the J segment 7 bases; nucleotides outside the gene matches: 19. This CDR3 has 19 amino acids. The CDR3 region is CASSWPFWTGAAGNGELFF. As DNA, the CDR3 is TGTGCCAGCAGCTGGCCCTTTTGGACAGGGGCGGCGGGTAACGGGGAGCTGTTTTTT.

This clonotype was observed a handful of times. This chain joins TRBV19 and TRBJ2-7, with a possible D match to TRBD2 (5 bases). The CDR3 has 12 residues. Trimming pared 9 bases from V and 5 bases from J, leaving 14 bases between. CDR1 and CDR2 (germline): LNHDA, SQIVND (reference sequence). The CDR3 protein is CASTDPGNEQYF. The CDR3 DNA reads as TGTGCCAGCACCGACCCGGGGAACGAGCAGTACTTC.

A remark on this clonotype: Lacking the conserved final phenylalanine or tryptophan, this CDR3 likely reflects a read error. The chain couples TRBV9 to TRBJ2-2, with D unclear. Germline CDR1 is SGDLS and CDR2 is YYNGEE. The CDR3 has 15 amino acids. The V gene lost 3 bases and the J gene lost 5 bases, with 14 bases spanning the gap. The CDR3 is CASSAPSSVTGELFL. The CDR3 coding sequence is TGTGCCAGCAGCGCCCCGAGTAGTGTTACCGGGGAGCTGTTTTTA.

Worth noting for this clonotype: This may be a read error, as it is one base from a much larger clone. The CDR3 does not close with the conserved phenylalanine or tryptophan, likely indicating a read error. This chain joins TRBV7-2 and TRBJ2-5; 11 bases agree with TRBD1. Looked up from germline, CDR1 is SGHTA and CDR2 is FQGNSA. J lost 4 bases, V lost 1 base, and 8 bases had no gene match. The CDR3 totals 17 residues. Here the CDR3 DNA reads TGTGCCAGCAGCTTAGGGGCCGGGACAGGGGGAAGAGAGACCCAGTACTCC. Its translation: CASSLGAGTGGRETQYS.

CDR3 DNA sequence: TGCGCCAGCAGCCAAGGATTCGTGGCAGACTATGGCTACACCTTC. This sequence encodes CASSQGFVADYGYTF. V is TRBV4-1 and J is TRBJ1-2; D gene ambiguous. V was cut by 1 base and J by 3 bases, with 12 bases left in between. The CDR3 extends over 15 amino acids. From germline, CDR1 is MGHRA and CDR2 YSYEKL.

This clonotype appeared once. The chain is built from TRBV7-6 and TRBJ2-3, with D tentatively TRBD2 (5 bases). Trimming stripped 1 base from V and 0 bases from J, with 8 bases between. The length of the CDR3 is 15 residues. Germline V CDR1 and CDR2: SGHVS, FNYEAQ. DNA for the CDR3: TGTGCCAGCAGCTTAGTTGGCGGGAGCACAGATACGCAGTATTTT. Encoded protein: CASSLVGGSTDTQYF.

The rearrangement uses TRBV7-9 and TRBJ2-7, with D possibly being TRBD2 (6 bases). V gave up 2 bases and J gave up 7 bases, with 12 bases separating them. CDR3 length: 13 amino acids. The V gene's germline CDR1 is SEHNR and CDR2 FQNEAQ (reference sequence). The CDR3 protein is CASSLRRGQEQYF. DNA for the CDR3: TGTGCCAGCAGCTTAAGGAGGGGTCAAGAGCAGTACTTC.

The sample holds many counts of this clonotype. The chain joins TRBV5-5 to TRBJ2-7; D ambiguous. The germline V and J ends were trimmed by 2 bases and 3 bases, with 12 bases remaining between them. CDR1 is SGHKS, CDR2 YYEKEE, per germline (reference sequence). The CDR3 contains 14 residues. CDR3 nucleotides: TGTGCCAGCAGCTTTCCGTCCAAGATCTACGAGCAGTACTTC. The encoded protein is CASSFPSKIYEQYF.

The sample holds many counts of this clonotype. J is TRBJ2-2 and V is TRBV7-2, with D perhaps given as TRBD1 or TRBD2 (5 bases each). This CDR3 has 14 amino acids. Germline-derived CDR1 and CDR2 are SGHTA and FQGNSA. The V and J ends lost 4 bases and 5 bases respectively, with 11 bases between them. The CDR3 nucleotides read TGTGCCAGCAGCTCGGGACCTCGAACCGGGGAGCTGTTTTTT. Translating it yields CASSSGPRTGELFF.

This chain joins TRBV12-3 or TRBV12-4 and TRBJ2-7, with D possibly matching TRBD2 (5 bases). CDR3 size: 14 residues. V lost 2 bases and J 5 bases, leaving 13 bases between the germline ends. CDR3: CASSLSYGVNEQYF. The CDR3 DNA reads TGTGCCAGCAGTTTAAGTTACGGGGTGAACGAGCAGTACTTC.

The rearrangement links TRBV19 to TRBJ2-7, with D unclear. V lost 7 bases, J lost 5 bases, and 15 bases lay in between. CDR1 and CDR2 from the germline V gene are LNHDA and SQIVND (reference sequence). This CDR3 spans 13 amino acids. The CDR3 nucleotides read TGTGCCAGTACCAACACCCTCACCCACGAGCAGTACTTC. Amino acids: CASTNTLTHEQYF. Filled out from reference TRBV19 and TRBJ2-7, the complete variable domain reads DGGITQSPKYLFRKEGQNVTLSCEQNLNHDAMYWYRQDPGQGLRLIYYSQIVNDFQKGDIAEGYSVSREKKESFPLTVTSAQKNPTAFYLCASTNTLTHEQYFGPGTRLTVT.

In its sample, this clonotype was seen many times. V gene TRBV7-2 combines with J gene TRBJ2-1, with 10 bases lining up with TRBD2. CDR3 length equals 15 residues. From germline, CDR1 is SGHTA and CDR2 FQGNSA. The junction had 5 bases not matched to a gene; V was cut back by 3 bases and J by 6 bases. The CDR3 region is CASSFGTSASNEQFF. CDR3 DNA: TGTGCCAGCAGCTTTGGGACTAGCGCTTCCAATGAGCAGTTCTTC.

This clonotype has just a few counts. The chain is built from TRBV5-3 and TRBJ2-3; D gene ambiguous. The end of the DNA aligns better with TRBJ1-5, so the J call may be wrong. TRBV5-3 carries the ORF label, with uncertain function. CDR3 length: 13 amino acids. The CDR3 DNA reads TGTGCCAGCAATTTCGGGAGCACAGATACGCAGCATTTT. It yields the protein CASNFGSTDTQHF.

In its sample, this clonotype was seen many times. The genes are TRBV29-1 and TRBJ2-7; perhaps TRBD1 as D (6 bases). Germline loops: CDR1 SQVTM, CDR2 ANQGSEA. The CDR3 runs to 15 residues. V was shortened by 4 bases and J by 3 bases, with 19 bases between the two germline ends. The CDR3, as DNA: TGCAGCGTTGTGCCTTACGGGACACCCGACTACGAGCAGTACTTC. This gives the protein CSVVPYGTPDYEQYF.